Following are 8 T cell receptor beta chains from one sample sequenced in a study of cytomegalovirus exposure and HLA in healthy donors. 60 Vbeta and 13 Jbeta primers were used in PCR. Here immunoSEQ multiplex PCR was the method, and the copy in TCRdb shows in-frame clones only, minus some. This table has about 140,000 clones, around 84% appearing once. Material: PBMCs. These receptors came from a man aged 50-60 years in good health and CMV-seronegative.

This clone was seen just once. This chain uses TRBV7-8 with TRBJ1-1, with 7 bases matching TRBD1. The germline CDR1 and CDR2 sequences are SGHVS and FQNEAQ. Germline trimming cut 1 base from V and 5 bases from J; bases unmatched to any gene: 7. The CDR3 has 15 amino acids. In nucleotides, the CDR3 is TGTGCCAGCAGCTTAGTCCCAGGGGGATGGACTGAAGCTTTCTTT. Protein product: CASSLVPGGWTEAFF.

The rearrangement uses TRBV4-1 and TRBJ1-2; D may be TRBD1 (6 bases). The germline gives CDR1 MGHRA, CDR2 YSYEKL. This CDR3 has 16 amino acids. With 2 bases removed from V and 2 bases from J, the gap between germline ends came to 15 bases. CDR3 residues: CASSQPQGQLNYGYTF. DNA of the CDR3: TGCGCCAGCAGCCAACCACAGGGTCAGTTGAACTATGGCTACACCTTC.

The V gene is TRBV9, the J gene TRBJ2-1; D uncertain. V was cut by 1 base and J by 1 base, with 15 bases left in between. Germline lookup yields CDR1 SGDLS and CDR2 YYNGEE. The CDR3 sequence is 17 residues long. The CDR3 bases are TGTGCCAGCAGCGTATCGCTAGAGAGTAGGTCCTACAATGAGCAGTTCTTC. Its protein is CASSVSLESRSYNEQFF.

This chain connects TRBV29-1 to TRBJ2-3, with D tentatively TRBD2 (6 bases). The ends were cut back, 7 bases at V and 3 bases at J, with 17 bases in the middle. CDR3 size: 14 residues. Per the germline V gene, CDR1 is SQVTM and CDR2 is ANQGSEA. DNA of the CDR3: TGCAGCGCGGAGGGGCGCAGGGTTACAGATACGCAGTATTTT. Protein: CSAEGRRVTDTQYF.

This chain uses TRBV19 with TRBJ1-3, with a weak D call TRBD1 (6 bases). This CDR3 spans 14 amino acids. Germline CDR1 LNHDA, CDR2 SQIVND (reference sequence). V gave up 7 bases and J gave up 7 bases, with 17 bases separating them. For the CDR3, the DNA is TGTGCCAGTACTAATACAGGGAGAGACAACACCATATATTTT. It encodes CASTNTGRDNTIYF.

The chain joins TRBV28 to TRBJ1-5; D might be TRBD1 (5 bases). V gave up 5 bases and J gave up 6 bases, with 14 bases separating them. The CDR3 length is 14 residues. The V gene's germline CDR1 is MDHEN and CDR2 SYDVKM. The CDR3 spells CASSLLGGSQPQHF. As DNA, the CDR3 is TGTGCCAGCAGTCTACTCGGGGGTAGTCAGCCCCAGCATTTT.

The DNA for the CDR3 is TGCGCCAGCAGTGAGCGGACAGGGGCTAGCAATCAGCCCCAGCATTTT. Encoded protein: CASSERTGASNQPQHF. The chain recombines TRBV10-2 with TRBJ1-5; the match to TRBD1 covers 9 bases. This CDR3 spans 16 amino acids. Germline trimming cut 2 bases from V and 0 bases from J; bases unmatched to any gene: 2. CDR1 is WSHSY and CDR2 is SAAADI in the germline V gene.

The CDR3 bases are TGTGCCAGCAGCAAAGGGACTAGCGGCTCCTACGAGCAGTACTTC. This codes for CASSKGTSGSYEQYF. This chain joins TRBV21-1 and TRBJ2-7; the tabulated D call, TRBD2, remains unverified against the DNA. TRBV21-1 is labeled a pseudogene. This CDR3 contains 15 residues.